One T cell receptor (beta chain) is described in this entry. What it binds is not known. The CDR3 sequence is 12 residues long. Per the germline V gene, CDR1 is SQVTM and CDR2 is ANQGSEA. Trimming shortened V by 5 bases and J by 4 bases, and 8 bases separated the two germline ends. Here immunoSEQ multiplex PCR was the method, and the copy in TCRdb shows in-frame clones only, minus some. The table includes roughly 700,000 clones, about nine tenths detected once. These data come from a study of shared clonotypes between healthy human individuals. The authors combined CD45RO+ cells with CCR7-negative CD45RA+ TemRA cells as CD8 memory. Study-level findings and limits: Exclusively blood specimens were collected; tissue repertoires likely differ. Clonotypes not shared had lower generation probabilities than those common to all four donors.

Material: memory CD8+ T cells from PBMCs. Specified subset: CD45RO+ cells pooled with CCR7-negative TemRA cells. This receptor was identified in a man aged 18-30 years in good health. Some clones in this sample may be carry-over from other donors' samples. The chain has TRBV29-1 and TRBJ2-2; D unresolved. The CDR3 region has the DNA TGCAGCGTTCTACCGGGCACCGGGGAGCTGTTTTTT. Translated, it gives CSVLPGTGELFF.